The source of this T cell receptor beta chain is a study of graft-versus-host responses after intestinal transplantation. Overall study: Induction with anti-thymocyte globulin, then tacrolimus and steroids for about 3 years, was given to all recipients.

This clone appeared a single time. What it recognizes is unknown. The method was immunoSEQ multiplex PCR; TCRdb's version includes in-frame clones alone and lacks a portion of them. The sample carries over 55,000 clones, roughly 91% recorded once. Study-level findings and limits: Clonal ratios of graft-versus-host to host-versus-graft in allografts were high for patients exhibiting graft-donor T cell macrochimerism. Ileal or blood samples showed some GvH clones first, and such clones were also found in recipient marrow.

Germline lookup yields CDR1 SGDLS and CDR2 YYNGEE. V was trimmed by 2 bases and J by 0 bases, leaving 6 bases between them. CDR3 size: 14 residues. This chain connects TRBV9 to TRBJ1-3; D is ambiguous. This specimen consisted of unstimulated CD8+ T cells sorted from spleen or lymph node cells, obtained before intestinal transplant. The TCR comes from a human donor who received an intestinal transplant. In DNA form, the CDR3 reads TGTGCCAGCAGCGTTGGCAGCTCTGGAAACACCATATATTTT. Amino acid sequence: CASSVGSSGNTIYF.